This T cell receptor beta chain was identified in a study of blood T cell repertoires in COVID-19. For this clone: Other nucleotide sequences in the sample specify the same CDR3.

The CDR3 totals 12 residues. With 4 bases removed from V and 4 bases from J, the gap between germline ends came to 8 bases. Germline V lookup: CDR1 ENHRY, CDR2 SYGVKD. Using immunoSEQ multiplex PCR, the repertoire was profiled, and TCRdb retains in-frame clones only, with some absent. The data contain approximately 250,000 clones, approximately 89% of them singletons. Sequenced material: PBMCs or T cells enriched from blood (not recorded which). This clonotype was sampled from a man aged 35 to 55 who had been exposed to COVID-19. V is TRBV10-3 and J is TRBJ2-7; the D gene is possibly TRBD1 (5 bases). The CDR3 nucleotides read TGTGCCATCAGTGGACAGTCATACGAGCAGTACTTC. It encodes CAISGQSYEQYF.